This T cell receptor beta chain emerged from a study of shared clonotypes between healthy human individuals. This clone turned up a few times. Unmatched junction bases numbered 6, after V lost 4 bases and J lost 5 bases. The CDR3 is 16 amino acids. Germline V lookup: CDR1 SGHRS, CDR2 YFSETQ. The data were produced by immunoSEQ multiplex PCR, yet TCRdb's version contains in-frame clones alone and is incomplete. The table lists millions of clones, over 85% of them singletons. Sample: naive CD4+ T cells sorted from blood. Subset specified: CD45RA+ positively selected. The clonotype originates from a man aged 18-30 years in good health. This sequence joins TRBV5-1 and TRBJ2-3; TRBD2 agrees at 14 bases. As DNA, the CDR3 is TGCGCCAGCAGCCTGACTAGCGGGGGGGCCCGAGATACGCAGTATTTT. Its translation is CASSLTSGGARDTQYF.